This T cell receptor (beta chain) is drawn from a study of blood T cell repertoires in COVID-19. Whole-study context: There were acute and convalescent COVID-19 samples, and they came from the United States, Italy and Spain. PBMCs, B-cell-depleted T cells, or T cells provided the cDNA or gDNA that made up the material.

In the authors' workflow: The assay estimated nucleated cells by amplifying reference gene primers. The data were produced by immunoSEQ multiplex PCR, yet TCRdb's version contains in-frame clones alone and is incomplete. From that table come the V and J calls and clone size; the DNA was used to work out D and trimming. This table has approximately 54,000 clones, roughly four fifths appearing once. V shed 10 bases and J shed 0 bases, with 15 bases lying between them. The CDR3 totals 14 residues. The germline V gene encodes CDR1 MNHEY and CDR2 SVGAGI. Sequenced input: peripheral blood. The V call is TRBV6-5, the J call TRBJ1-2; weak D call: TRBD1 (6 bases). This receptor was obtained from a woman in her fifties or sixties with acute or convalescent COVID-19. The CDR3, as DNA: TGTGCCACCACTTCCAGGGGACCTAACTATGGCTACACCTTC. Encoded protein: CATTSRGPNYGYTF.